Each of the 11 T cell receptor beta chains below was sequenced from the same sample in a study of T cell changes during pregnancy in multiple sclerosis. Sequencing was performed with immunoSEQ multiplex PCR; in TCRdb, only in-frame clones are kept and a portion is missing. The sample has roughly 40,000 clones; 85% to 90% are singletons. Sequencing was performed on CD4+ T cells from peripheral blood mononuclear cells, taken in the first trimester of pregnancy. The receptors here all came from a female donor with multiple sclerosis, enrolled in a pregnancy study.

This clone turned up a few times. The CDR3 loop is CASSDRGGQPQHF. Written as DNA, the CDR3 is TGTGCCAGTAGCGACAGAGGCGGTCAGCCCCAGCATTTT. The V call is TRBV19, the J call TRBJ1-5, with D possibly matching TRBD1 (5 bases). Between the trimmed V and J ends, which lost 6 bases and 6 bases, there was a span of 12 bases. The CDR3 runs 13 residues. Germline assignment: CDR1 LNHDA and CDR2 SQIVND (reference sequence).

The rearrangement links TRBV4-2 to TRBJ2-7; the match to TRBD1 covers 9 bases. Germline values: CDR1 LGHNA, CDR2 YNFKEQ. Unmatched junction bases numbered 18, after V lost 4 bases and J lost 5 bases. The CDR3 length is 18 residues. Here the CDR3 reads CASSRSYLSGTGSDEQYF. DNA for the CDR3: TGTGCCAGCAGCCGAAGTTATCTGTCCGGGACAGGGTCAGACGAGCAGTACTTC.

J is TRBJ2-5 and V is TRBV7-7; 7 nucleotides align to TRBD1. The length of the CDR3 is 13 residues. J was trimmed by 3 bases and V by 6 bases; bases with no gene match: 4. CDR1 and CDR2 from the germline V gene are SSHAT and FNYEAQ (reference sequence). The chain's CDR3 is CASRRTGEETQYF. DNA of the CDR3: TGTGCCAGCAGACGAACAGGGGAAGAGACCCAGTACTTC.

V gene TRBV30 combines with J gene TRBJ2-7; a possible D gene is TRBD1 (8 bases). V dropped 3 bases and J dropped 5 bases, with 29 bases sitting between them. CDR1 and CDR2 (germline): GTSNPN, SVGIG (reference sequence). The length of the CDR3 is 18 residues. The CDR3 spells CAWSFRGAGGAPGNEQYF. DNA of the CDR3: TGTGCCTGGAGCTTTCGGGGGGCAGGGGGCGCGCCTGGGAACGAGCAGTACTTC.

This chain links TRBV5-1 with TRBJ2-1, with 7 bases that match TRBD2. Germline CDR1 is SGHRS and CDR2 is YFSETQ. V trimming: 3 bases; J trimming: 6 bases; junction bases outside the gene matches: 9. CDR3 length: 15 amino acids. Here the CDR3 reads CASSYGLEVGNEQFF. CDR3 DNA: TGCGCCAGCAGCTACGGACTAGAGGTGGGCAATGAGCAGTTCTTC.

By share, this clone counts as medium-sized. The V and J genes are TRBV2 and TRBJ2-2; a possible D gene is TRBD1 (5 bases). This CDR3 contains 15 residues. Germline CDR1 and CDR2: SNHLY and FYNNEI. With 5 bases removed from V and 6 bases from J, the gap between germline ends came to 16 bases. DNA of the CDR3: TGTGCCAGCAGTATGGGCAGGGTGAATGCCGGGGAGCTGTTTTTT. Its translation: CASSMGRVNAGELFF.

The chain recombines TRBV19 with TRBJ2-6; 7 nucleotides match TRBD1. The CDR3 consists of 15 residues. Per germline, CDR1 LNHDA and CDR2 SQIVND (reference sequence). V lost 10 bases and J lost 0; bases outside the gene matches: 6. The CDR3 DNA sequence: TGTGCCACCCGACAGGGAAACTCTGGGGCCAACGTCCTGACTTTC. Translating it yields CATRQGNSGANVLTF. The full variable domain, rest sourced from reference TRBV19 and TRBJ2-6, is DGGITQSPKYLFRKEGQNVTLSCEQNLNHDAMYWYRQDPGQGLRLIYYSQIVNDFQKGDIAEGYSVSREKKESFPLTVTSAQKNPTAFYLCATRQGNSGANVLTFGAGSRLTVL.

J is TRBJ2-7 and V is TRBV28, with TRBD1 matching 9 bases. V trimming: 5 bases; J trimming: 6 bases; junction bases outside the gene matches: 8. The CDR3 contains 14 residues. Germline V gives CDR1 MDHEN, CDR2 SYDVKM. The CDR3 spells CASSTRQGVGEQYF. The CDR3 coding sequence is TGTGCCAGCAGTACCCGACAGGGGGTCGGCGAGCAGTACTTC.

The chain uses TRBV18 and TRBJ2-5; a weak D match, TRBD1 (5 bases). Germline V gives CDR1 KGHSH, CDR2 LQKENI. V was clipped by 3 bases and J by 5 bases, with 13 bases between them. The CDR3 is 14 amino acids. Written as DNA, the CDR3 is TGTGCCAGCTCACCGATACAGGTGGGGGAGACCCAGTACTTC. Amino acid sequence: CASSPIQVGETQYF.

The V gene is TRBV7-9, the J gene TRBJ2-7, with D perhaps matching TRBD2 (6 bases). The CDR3 runs to 14 residues. The germline CDR1 and CDR2 sequences are SEHNR and FQNEAQ (reference sequence). Trimming removed 5 bases from V and 6 bases from J, with 17 bases in between. CDR3 sequence reads: CASSPAGGAVEQYF. In DNA form, the CDR3 reads TGTGCCAGCAGCCCAGCGGGTGGAGCCGTCGAGCAGTACTTC.

The DNA of the CDR3 is TGTGCCAGCAGTGCTAGAGTATACAATGAGCAGTTCTTC. It specifies CASSARVYNEQFF. This chain joins TRBV6-1 and TRBJ2-1; unclear D gene. This CDR3 spans 13 amino acids. Germline V gene data show CDR1 as MNHNS and CDR2 as SASEGT. Deletions cut 4 bases from V and 4 bases from J, with 8 bases between.